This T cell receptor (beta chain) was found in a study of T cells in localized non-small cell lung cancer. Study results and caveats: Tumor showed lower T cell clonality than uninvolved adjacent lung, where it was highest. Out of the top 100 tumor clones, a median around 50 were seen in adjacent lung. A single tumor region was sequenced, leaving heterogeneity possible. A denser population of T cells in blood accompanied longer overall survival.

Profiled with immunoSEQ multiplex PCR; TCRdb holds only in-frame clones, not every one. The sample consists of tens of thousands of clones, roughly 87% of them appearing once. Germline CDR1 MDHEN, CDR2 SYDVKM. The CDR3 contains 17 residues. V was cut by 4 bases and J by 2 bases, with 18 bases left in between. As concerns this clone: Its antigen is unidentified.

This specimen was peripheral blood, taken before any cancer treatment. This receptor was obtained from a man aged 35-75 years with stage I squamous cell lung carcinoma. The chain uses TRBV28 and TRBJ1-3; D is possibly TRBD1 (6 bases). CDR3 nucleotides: TGTGCCAGCAGTTCCGGGACACACGGTTGGGCTGGAAACACCATATATTTT. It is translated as CASSSGTHGWAGNTIYF.